These 4 T cell receptor beta chains share one sample of origin, sequenced in a study of cytomegalovirus exposure and HLA in healthy donors. PCR amplification relied on 60 Vbeta primers (plus 13 Jbeta primers). Generated by immunoSEQ multiplex PCR, the TCRdb table keeps only in-frame clones and is missing some. The sample includes 170,000 or so clones, about four fifths of them seen just once. Material: PBMCs. These receptors all stem from a man aged 25-45 years in good health and CMV-seropositive.

The V call is TRBV6-5, the J call TRBJ1-2; no firm D call. V was shortened by 5 bases and J by 8 bases, with 9 bases between the two germline ends. Germline V lookup: CDR1 MNHEY, CDR2 SVGAGI. The CDR3 is 11 amino acids. This chain's CDR3 is CASSGGQGYTF. The CDR3 DNA reads as TGTGCCAGCAGTGGAGGGCAAGGCTACACCTTC.

This clone was recorded only once. The chain uses TRBV4-1 and TRBJ2-5; 8 nucleotides agree with TRBD2. CDR1 is MGHRA, CDR2 YSYEKL, per germline. The CDR3 contains 16 residues. After removal of 0 bases from V and 4 bases from J, the junction contained 7 bases not matched to a gene. The CDR3 sequence is CASSQDVGLAGETQYF. The CDR3 DNA reads TGCGCCAGCAGCCAAGACGTAGGGCTAGCGGGAGAGACCCAGTACTTC.

CDR3 DNA: TGTGCCTGGGGTCCCGGGACAGGTTCCTACGAGCAGTACTTC. Protein sequence: CAWGPGTGSYEQYF. This chain joins TRBV30 and TRBJ2-7; 8 bases line up with TRBD1. The CDR3 contains 14 residues. Per germline, CDR1 GTSNPN and CDR2 SVGIG (reference sequence). J lost 1 base, V lost 5 bases, and 7 bases had no gene match.

V is TRBV5-4 and J is TRBJ2-5, with 10 bases that match TRBD1. This CDR3 comprises 16 residues. The J segment lost 5 bases and the V segment lost 3 bases, leaving 10 bases of the junction unmatched. Germline values: CDR1 SGHNT, CDR2 YYREEE (reference sequence). CDR3 sequence reads: CASSSRDRGHVETQYF. In DNA form, the CDR3 reads TGTGCCAGCAGCTCTAGAGACAGGGGGCACGTGGAGACCCAGTACTTC. The complete variable domain, with remaining parts taken from reference TRBV5-4 and TRBJ2-5, reads ETGVTQSPTHLIKTRGQQVTLRCSSQSGHNTVSWYQQALGQGPQFIFQYYREEENGRGNFPPRFSGLQFPNYSSELNVNALELDDSALYLCASSSRDRGHVETQYFGPGTRLLVL.